This passage covers 28 T cell receptor beta chains from one sample sequenced in a study of cytomegalovirus exposure and HLA in healthy donors (dated by TCRdb to 2017 to 2019). Libraries were built with the immunoSEQ multiplex PCR assay. A mixture of 60 forward primers for TCR Vbeta segments and 13 reverse primers for TCR Jbeta segments was used in the multiplex PCR. TCRdb holds this immuneACCESS table with in-frame rearrangements only. Some clones are missing; in checked studies, unresolved V genes explain under half, and the rest has no known cause. The sample yields more than 150,000 clones; about 79% were counted once. The top ten hold 0.95% to 1.5% of the sample. The material sequenced was PBMCs. The receptors derive from a girl aged 2-15 years in good health and CMV-seropositive.

This chain joins TRBV5-6 and TRBJ2-3; D might be TRBD2 (6 bases). The CDR3 consists of 13 residues. Germline lookup yields CDR1 SGHDT and CDR2 YYEEEE. V was cut by 2 bases and J by 4 bases, with 8 bases left in between. The DNA of the CDR3 is TGTGCCAGCAGCTTTCGGAGGGCAGATACGCAGTATTTT. It codes for CASSFRRADTQYF.

The table lists this clone with a few counts. The rearrangement joins TRBV6-5 to TRBJ1-2; TRBD1 matches 10 bases. The V and J ends lost 7 bases and 4 bases, in that order; junction bases with no gene match: 3. The CDR3 loop spans 13 amino acids. Germline CDR1 and CDR2: MNHEY and SVGAGI. CDR3 in DNA: TGTGCCAGCACAAGGACAGGGGGCTATGGCTACACCTTC. It is translated as CASTRTGGYGYTF.

The V call is TRBV27, the J call TRBJ2-1, with TRBD2 matching over 8 bases. This CDR3 is 16 amino acids long. With 7 bases clipped from V and 5 bases from J, the junction kept 13 bases outside the gene matches. Germline V gene sequence: CDR1 MNHEY, CDR2 SMNVEV (reference sequence). CDR3 sequence (DNA): TGTGCCAGCACCCCCGAGCGGGGGATGAACGACAATGAGCAGTTCTTC. This codes for CASTPERGMNDNEQFF.

The V and J genes are TRBV14 and TRBJ1-1, with a possible D match to TRBD1 (6 bases). In germline, CDR1 is SGHDN, CDR2 FVKESK. This CDR3 region has 16 residues. The V end lost 0 bases, the J end lost 3 bases, and 14 bases lay between the germline ends. In DNA, the CDR3 is TGTGCCAGCAGCCAAGATACAGGGATGATGGACACTGAAGCTTTCTTT. It translates to CASSQDTGMMDTEAFF. Using reference TRBV14 and TRBJ1-1 for the parts outside the CDR3, the full variable domain is EAGVTQFPSHSVIEKGQTVTLRCDPISGHDNLYWYRRVMGKEIKFLLHFVKESKQDESGMPNNRFLAERTGGTYSTLKVQPAELEDSGVYFCASSQDTGMMDTEAFFGQGTRLTVV.

The chain is built from TRBV4-1 and TRBJ1-2; 10 bases fit TRBD1. This CDR3 comprises 19 residues. Germline V gene data show CDR1 as MGHRA and CDR2 as YSYEKL. V was pared by 1 base and J by 8 bases, with 19 bases of the junction left unmatched. The CDR3 bases are TGCGCCAGCAGCCAAGGAATATTTGGTAAAGGGACAGGGGCTTCGGGCTACACCTTC. Amino acid sequence: CASSQGIFGKGTGASGYTF.

The chain couples TRBV2 to TRBJ2-1, with 10 bases fitting TRBD1. Germline CDR1 reads SNHLY; CDR2 reads FYNNEI. There are 14 residues in the CDR3. V shed 5 bases, J shed 5 bases, and the junction held 3 bases outside the gene matches. In nucleotides, the CDR3 is TGTGCCAGCAGTCCAGGGACAGGGGACAATGAGCAGTTCTTC. Translated: CASSPGTGDNEQFF. Variable domain in full (rest from reference TRBV2 and TRBJ2-1): EPEVTQTPSHQVTQMGQEVILRCVPISNHLYFYWYRQILGQKVEFLVSFYNNEISEKSEIFDDQFSVERPDGSNFTLKIRSTKLEDSAMYFCASSPGTGDNEQFFGPGTRLTVL.

V and J are TRBV10-1 and TRBJ2-7, with a tentative D call TRBD1 (6 bases). From germline, CDR1 is WNHNN and CDR2 SYGVQD (reference sequence). V was trimmed by 0 bases and J by 6 bases, leaving 15 bases between them. CDR3 length: 15 residues. The CDR3 loop is CASSESLGQLCEQYF. CDR3 sequence (DNA): TGCGCCAGCAGTGAGTCATTGGGACAACTTTGCGAGCAGTACTTC.

J is TRBJ1-5 and V is TRBV7-8; tentatively, D is TRBD1 (5 bases). The CDR3 has 13 amino acids. V lost 3 bases and J lost 5, with 8 bases in between. Germline V gene data show CDR1 as SGHVS and CDR2 as FQNEAQ. For the CDR3, the DNA is TGTGCCAGCAGCTTTTCAGGGCATCAGCCCCAGCATTTT. It translates to CASSFSGHQPQHF.

The gene calls are TRBV19 and TRBJ1-4; TRBD1 matches at 12 bases. The V gene end was trimmed by 5 bases and the J gene end by 7 bases; junction bases not matched to a gene: 11. Germline lookup yields CDR1 LNHDA and CDR2 SQIVND (reference sequence). CDR3 size: 17 residues. This CDR3 is CASSAGTGGFFGEKLFF. The DNA of the CDR3 is TGTGCCAGTAGTGCCGGGACAGGGGGCTTTTTTGGTGAAAAACTGTTTTTT.

This clone was picked up a small number of times. The chain employs TRBV30 and TRBJ1-5, with 10 bases aligning to TRBD1. CDR1 is GTSNPN and CDR2 is SVGIG in the germline V gene (reference sequence). Unmatched junction bases numbered 4, after V lost 0 bases and J lost 5 bases. The CDR3 has 15 amino acids. The CDR3 sequence is CAWSVKGQGHQPQHF. The DNA of the CDR3 is TGTGCCTGGAGTGTTAAGGGACAGGGGCATCAGCCCCAGCATTTT.

The V and J genes are TRBV9 and TRBJ2-2; TRBD1 might be the D (6 bases). CDR1 and CDR2 from the germline V gene are SGDLS and YYNGEE. Deletions cut 4 bases from V and 0 bases from J, with 13 bases between. CDR3 length equals 16 residues. DNA of the CDR3: TGTGCCAGCAGCTTAAAACAGGGAACGAACACCGGGGAGCTGTTTTTT. It encodes CASSLKQGTNTGELFF.

This chain connects TRBV28 to TRBJ2-7, with D unclear. V lost 5 bases and J lost 2, with 22 bases in between. Germline V gene lookup returns CDR1 MDHEN and CDR2 SYDVKM. This CDR3 has 17 amino acids. The chain's CDR3 is CASSPSPVRWSTYEQYF. CDR3 bases: TGTGCCAGCAGTCCATCGCCCGTCAGGTGGTCCACCTACGAGCAGTACTTC.

The chain has TRBV19 and TRBJ2-2, with 8 bases identical to TRBD2. V lost 6 bases and J lost 1; bases outside the gene matches: 7. This CDR3 spans 16 amino acids. The germline V gene encodes CDR1 LNHDA and CDR2 SQIVND (reference sequence). In DNA, the CDR3 is TGTGCCAGTAGCCCAGCAGCGGGGGTGAACACCGGGGAGCTGTTTTTT. Its translation: CASSPAAGVNTGELFF.

The chain uses TRBV5-1 and TRBJ1-6, with no clear D. The CDR3 spans 12 residues. The V gene lost 4 bases and the J gene lost 5 bases, with 4 bases spanning the gap. CDR1 is SGHRS, CDR2 YFSETQ, per germline. This CDR3 reads CASSTNNSPLHF. The CDR3 nucleotides read TGCGCCAGCAGCACAAATAATTCACCCCTCCACTTT.

V is TRBV6-6 and J is TRBJ2-5; D gene ambiguous. The tail of the sequence fits TRBJ2-7 better, so the J call may be wrong. Germline CDR1 and CDR2: MNHNY and SVGAGI (reference sequence). The CDR3 runs to 12 residues. The DNA for the CDR3 is TGTGCCAGCAGCCCCGCCATGTTCGAGCAGTACTTC. Amino acid sequence: CASSPAMFEQYF.

V and J are TRBV11-2 and TRBJ1-2; the D gene is possibly TRBD1 (6 bases). This CDR3 has 15 amino acids. Trimming left V 5 bases short and J 8 bases short, with 21 bases between. Germline CDR1 reads SGHAT; CDR2 reads FQNNGV. CDR3: CASSPSSRGAGGYTF. DNA for the CDR3: TGTGCCAGCAGCCCGTCTAGCAGGGGCGCTGGGGGCTACACCTTC.

The J gene is TRBJ2-5, the V gene TRBV5-4; D is undetermined. V was pared by 4 bases and J by 0 bases, with 13 bases between. CDR3 size: 15 residues. Germline loops: CDR1 SGHNT, CDR2 YYREEE (reference sequence). The CDR3 nucleotides read TGTGCCAGCAGCCCTCGCCCAGACTACCAAGAGACCCAGTACTTC. The encoded protein is CASSPRPDYQETQYF.

V gene TRBV7-8 combines with J gene TRBJ2-7; perhaps TRBD1 as D (5 bases). Deletions cut 5 bases from V and 4 bases from J, with 18 bases between. Germline CDR1 is SGHVS and CDR2 is FQNEAQ. The CDR3 spans 15 residues. The CDR3 DNA reads as TGTGCCAGCAGCGCTACCAGGGTATTCGGTTACGAGCAGTACTTC. As protein: CASSATRVFGYEQYF.

The gene calls are TRBV15 and TRBJ1-5, with D unclear. This CDR3 has 14 amino acids. Trimming removed 0 bases at V and 7 bases at J, with 10 bases between. Germline values: CDR1 LNHNV, CDR2 YYDKDF (reference sequence). CDR3 coding DNA: TGTGCCACCAGCAGAGATCATCGAGGGCAGCCCCAGCATTTT. It encodes CATSRDHRGQPQHF.

The chain combines TRBV5-4 with TRBJ2-7; the match to TRBD1 covers 7 bases. Germline V gene lookup returns CDR1 SGHNT and CDR2 YYREEE (reference sequence). CDR3 length: 14 amino acids. V lost 4 bases to trimming and J lost 2 bases; unmatched junction nucleotides: 6. The CDR3 DNA is TGTGCCAGCAGCCCCAAACAGGGGCCCTACGAGCAGTACTTC. It yields the protein CASSPKQGPYEQYF.

The chain joins TRBV9 to TRBJ2-4; D may be TRBD2 (5 bases). Germline V gives CDR1 SGDLS, CDR2 YYNGEE. The CDR3 length is 11 residues. Trimming removed 3 bases at V and 9 bases at J, with 7 bases between. CDR3 nucleotide sequence: TGTGCCAGCAGCGAAAGCGGCATTCAGTACTTC. As protein: CASSESGIQYF.

The chain combines TRBV2 with TRBJ1-4, with a tentative D call TRBD1 (6 bases). The germline CDR1 and CDR2 sequences are SNHLY and FYNNEI. V was shortened by 7 bases and J by 8 bases, with 17 bases between the two germline ends. This CDR3 is built from 14 residues. The CDR3 loop reads CASTPFRGREKLFF. The CDR3 nucleotides are TGTGCCAGCACTCCCTTCAGGGGAAGGGAAAAACTGTTTTTT.

This chain joins TRBV6-6 and TRBJ2-7; possible D gene TRBD1, 5 bases. Looked up from germline, CDR1 is MNHNY and CDR2 is SVGAGI (reference sequence). The CDR3 consists of 12 residues. The V and J ends lost 5 bases and 4 bases respectively, with 9 bases between them. The CDR3 here is CASSTSGYEQYF. The CDR3 nucleotides read TGTGCCAGCAGTACCTCAGGGTACGAGCAGTACTTC.

J is TRBJ2-5 and V is TRBV28; 7 positions agree with TRBD2. Looked up from germline, CDR1 is MDHEN and CDR2 is SYDVKM. V shed 5 bases, J shed 2 bases, and the junction held 8 bases outside the gene matches. The length of the CDR3 is 15 residues. Here the CDR3 reads CASSPGTTRQETQYF. CDR3 DNA sequence: TGTGCCAGCAGTCCCGGGACTACCAGACAAGAGACCCAGTACTTC.

The chain recombines TRBV11-3 with TRBJ2-4; 12 bases are shared with TRBD1. The CDR3 loop spans 17 amino acids. Germline V gene lookup returns CDR1 SGHNT and CDR2 YENEEA. The ends lost 5 bases at V and 2 bases at J; junction bases unmatched: 7. The CDR3 coding sequence is TGTGCCAGCAGCCCCGGGACAGGGGGCGCGACCAAAAACATTCAGTACTTC. Encoded protein: CASSPGTGGATKNIQYF.

This chain uses TRBV28 with TRBJ2-1; TRBD2 aligns across 10 bases. Trimming cost V 7 bases and J 9 bases; bases outside gene matches: 6. The length of the CDR3 is 13 residues. The germline V gene has CDR1 MDHEN and CDR2 SYDVKM. DNA for the CDR3: TGTGCCAGCACCGGGACTAGCGTACGTGAGCAGTTCTTC. The encoded protein is CASTGTSVREQFF.

This clone was seen more than once but under ten times. The chain uses TRBV6-1 and TRBJ1-5; D remains unclear. CDR1 MNHNS and CDR2 SASEGT come from the germline V gene. V was pared by 4 bases and J by 1 base, with 11 bases between. This CDR3 is built from 15 residues. The CDR3 spells CASSGGKRSNQPQHF. CDR3 in DNA: TGTGCCAGCAGTGGAGGAAAACGGAGCAATCAGCCCCAGCATTTT.

This chain links TRBV6-5 with TRBJ2-1; 8 bases agree with TRBD2. Germline CDR1 MNHEY, CDR2 SVGAGI. Losses at the gene ends were 3 bases for V and 5 bases for J; bases not matched to a gene: 3. The CDR3 is 14 amino acids. For the CDR3, the DNA is TGTGCCAGCAGTTATCAGCGGGGGCACAATGAGCAGTTCTTC. Translating it yields CASSYQRGHNEQFF.